The present T cell receptor (beta chain) was sequenced within a study of HIV-infected children after antiretroviral therapy interruption. As for the study in general: All children had CD4+ count above 500 and viral load below 50 copies/ml.

Unique molecular identifiers were included in an RNA-based 3' RACE TCR library. TCRdb passed the 3' RACE reads through MiXCR, listing each CDR3 protein once. The repertoire holds fewer than 100,000 distinct CDR3 sequences, with under 8% as singletons. Many counts were recorded for this clonotype. Indicated treatment: PENTA 11 planned treatment interruption arm or continuous ART arm. The CDR3 runs 16 residues. Trimming shortened V by 0 bases and J by 8 bases, and 16 bases separated the two germline ends. The germline CDR1 and CDR2 sequences are MNHEY and SMNVEV (reference sequence). The sequence came from a pool of human donors with HIV. The sample here was CD45RA+ CD4+ T cells from PBMCs, pooled from several time points, taken from a donor given antiretroviral therapy, either interrupted or continuous. The subset: naive CD4+ CD45RA+ CD45RO- T cells. The V call is TRBV27, the J call TRBJ1-4, with D possibly matching TRBD1 (5 bases). The CDR3: CASSLSRGIIGEKLFF. For the CDR3, the DNA is TGTGCCAGCAGTTTATCTCGGGGGATAATTGGGGAAAAACTGTTTTTT.